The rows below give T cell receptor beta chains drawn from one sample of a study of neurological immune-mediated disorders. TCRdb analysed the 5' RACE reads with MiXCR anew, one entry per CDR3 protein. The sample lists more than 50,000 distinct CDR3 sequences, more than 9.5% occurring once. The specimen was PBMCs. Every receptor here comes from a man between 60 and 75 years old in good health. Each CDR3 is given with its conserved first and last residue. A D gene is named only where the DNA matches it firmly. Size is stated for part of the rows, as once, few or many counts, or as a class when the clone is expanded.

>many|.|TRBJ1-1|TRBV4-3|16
CASSQDRGIWNTEAFF
TGCGCCAGCAGCCAAGATAGAGGAATTTGGAACACTGAAGCTTTCTTT
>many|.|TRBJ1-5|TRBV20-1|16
CSVTGTPNRGNQPQHF
TGCAGTGTAACCGGGACCCCGAATCGAGGCAATCAGCCCCAGCATTTT
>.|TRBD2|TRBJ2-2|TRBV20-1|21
CSARGGLAGGSITSRTGELFF
TGCAGTGCTAGAGGGGGACTAGCGGGGGGGTCCATTACTTCGAGGACCGGGGAGCTGTTTTTT
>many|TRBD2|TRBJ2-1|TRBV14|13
CASSPVSGVEQFF
TGTGCCAGCAGCCCAGTTAGCGGGGTTGAGCAGTTCTTC
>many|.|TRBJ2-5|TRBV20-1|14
CSARGTFGMETQYF
TGCAGTGCTAGGGGTACCTTTGGGATGGAGACCCAGTACTTC
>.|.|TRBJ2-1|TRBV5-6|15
CASSLYRAGYNEQFF
TGTGCCAGCAGCTTGTATAGGGCGGGCTACAATGAGCAGTTCTTC
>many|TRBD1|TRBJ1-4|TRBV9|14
CASSETGGSEKLFF
TGTGCCAGCAGCGAGACAGGGGGGTCCGAAAAACTGTTTTTT
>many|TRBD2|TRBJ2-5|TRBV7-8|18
CASSSTGTSGGRQETQYF
TGTGCCAGCAGCTCCACCGGGACTAGCGGGGGTCGGCAAGAGACCCAGTACTTC
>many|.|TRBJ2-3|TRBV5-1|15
CASSLSGGFSDTQYF
TGCGCCAGCAGCTTGAGCGGCGGTTTCTCTGATACGCAGTATTTT
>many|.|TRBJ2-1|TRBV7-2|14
CASSGVGAKNEQFF
TGTGCCAGCAGCGGCGTCGGGGCGAAAAATGAGCAGTTCTTC
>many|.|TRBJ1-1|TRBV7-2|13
CASSSGRNTEAFF
TGTGCCAGCAGCTCAGGACGGAACACTGAAGCTTTCTTT